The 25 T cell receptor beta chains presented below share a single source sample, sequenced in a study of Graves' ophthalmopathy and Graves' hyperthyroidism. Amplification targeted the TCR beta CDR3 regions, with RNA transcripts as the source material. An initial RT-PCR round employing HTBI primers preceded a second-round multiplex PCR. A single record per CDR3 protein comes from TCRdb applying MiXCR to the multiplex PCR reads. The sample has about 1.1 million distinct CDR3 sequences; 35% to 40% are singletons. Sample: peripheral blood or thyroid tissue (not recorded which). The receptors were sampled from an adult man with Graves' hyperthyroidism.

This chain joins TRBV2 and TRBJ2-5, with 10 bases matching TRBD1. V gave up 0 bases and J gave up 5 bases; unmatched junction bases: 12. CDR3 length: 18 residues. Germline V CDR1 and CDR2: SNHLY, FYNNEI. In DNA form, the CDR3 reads TGTGCCAGCAGTGAAGCTCTTCAGGGACAGGGGTTGATGGAGACCCAGTACTTC. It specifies CASSEALQGQGLMETQYF.

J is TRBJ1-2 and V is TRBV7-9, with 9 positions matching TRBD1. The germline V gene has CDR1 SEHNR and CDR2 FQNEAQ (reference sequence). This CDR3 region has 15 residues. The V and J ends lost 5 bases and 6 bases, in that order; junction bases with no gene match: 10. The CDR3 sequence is CASSHTGTGIDGYTF. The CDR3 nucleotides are TGTGCCAGCAGCCACACCGGGACAGGGATCGATGGCTACACCTTC.

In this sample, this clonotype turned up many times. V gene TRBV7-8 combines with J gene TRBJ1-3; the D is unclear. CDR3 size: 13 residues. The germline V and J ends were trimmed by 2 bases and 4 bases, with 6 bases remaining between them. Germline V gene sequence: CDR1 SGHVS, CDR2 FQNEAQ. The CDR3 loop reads CASSLMAGNTIYF. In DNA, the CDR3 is TGTGCCAGCAGCTTAATGGCAGGAAACACCATATATTTT.

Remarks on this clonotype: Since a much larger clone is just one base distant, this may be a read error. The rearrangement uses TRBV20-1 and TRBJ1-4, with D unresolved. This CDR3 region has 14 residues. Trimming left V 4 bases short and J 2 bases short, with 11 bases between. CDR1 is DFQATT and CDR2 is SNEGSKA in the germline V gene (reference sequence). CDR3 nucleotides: TGCAGTGCTACCCGGGGTGCGACTAATGAAAAACTGTTTTTT. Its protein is CSATRGATNEKLFF.

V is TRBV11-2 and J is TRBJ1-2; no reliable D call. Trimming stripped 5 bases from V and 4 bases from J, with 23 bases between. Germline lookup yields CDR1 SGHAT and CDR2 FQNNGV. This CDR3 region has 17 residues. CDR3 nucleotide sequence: TGTGCCAGCAGCCTTCCGGGGAGAGGGTATGCCTTCTATGGCTACACCTTC. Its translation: CASSLPGRGYAFYGYTF.

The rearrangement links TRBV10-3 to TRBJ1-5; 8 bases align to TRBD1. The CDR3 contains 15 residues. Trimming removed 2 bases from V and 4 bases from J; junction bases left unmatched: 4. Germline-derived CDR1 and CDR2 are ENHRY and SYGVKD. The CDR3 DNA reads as TGTGCCATCAGTGAGGTCAGGACAGGGAATCAGCCCCAGCATTTT. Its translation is CAISEVRTGNQPQHF.

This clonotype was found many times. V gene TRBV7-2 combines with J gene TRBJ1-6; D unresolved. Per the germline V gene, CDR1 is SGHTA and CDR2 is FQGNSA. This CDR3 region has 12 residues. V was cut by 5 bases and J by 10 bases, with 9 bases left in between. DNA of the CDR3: TGTGCCAGCAGCGACGAGAACTCACCCCTCCACTTT. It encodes CASSDENSPLHF.

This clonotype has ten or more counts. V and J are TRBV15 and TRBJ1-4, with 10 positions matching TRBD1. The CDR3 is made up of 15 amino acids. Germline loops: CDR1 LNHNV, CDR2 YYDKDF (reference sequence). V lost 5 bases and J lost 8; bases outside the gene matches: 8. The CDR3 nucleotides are TGTGCCACCAGCTTAGGGGGGACAGGGGACGAAAAACTGTTTTTT. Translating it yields CATSLGGTGDEKLFF.

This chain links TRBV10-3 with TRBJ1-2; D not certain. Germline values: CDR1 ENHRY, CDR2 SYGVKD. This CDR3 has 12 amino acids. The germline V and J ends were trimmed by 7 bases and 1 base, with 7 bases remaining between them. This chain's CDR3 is CAITPDNYGYTF. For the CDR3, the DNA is TGTGCCATCACTCCGGATAACTATGGCTACACCTTC.

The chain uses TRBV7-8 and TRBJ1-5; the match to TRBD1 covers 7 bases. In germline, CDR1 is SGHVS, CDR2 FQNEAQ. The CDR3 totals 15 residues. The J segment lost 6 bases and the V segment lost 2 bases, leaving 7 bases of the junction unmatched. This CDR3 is CASSLSTGVGQPQHF. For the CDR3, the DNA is TGTGCCAGCAGCTTAAGCACAGGGGTAGGTCAGCCCCAGCATTTT.

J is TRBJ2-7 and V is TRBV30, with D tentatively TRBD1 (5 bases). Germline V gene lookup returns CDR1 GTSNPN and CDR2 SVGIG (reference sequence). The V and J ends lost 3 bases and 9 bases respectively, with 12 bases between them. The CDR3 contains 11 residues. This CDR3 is CAWSPGNWQYF. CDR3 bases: TGTGCCTGGAGCCCAGGGAACTGGCAGTACTTC. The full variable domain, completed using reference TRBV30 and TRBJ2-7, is SQTIHQWPATLVQPVGSPLSLECTVEGTSNPNLYWYRQAAGRGLQLLFYSVGIGQISSEVPQNLSASRPQDRQFILSSKKLLLSDSGFYLCAWSPGNWQYFGPGTRLTVT.

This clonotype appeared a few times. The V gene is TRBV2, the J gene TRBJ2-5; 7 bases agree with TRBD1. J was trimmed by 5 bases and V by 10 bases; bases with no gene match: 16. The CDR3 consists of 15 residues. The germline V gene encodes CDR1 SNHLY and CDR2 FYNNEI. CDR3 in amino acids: CANHEGRGLAETQYF. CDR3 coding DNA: TGTGCCAACCATGAGGGCAGGGGGTTGGCGGAGACCCAGTACTTC.

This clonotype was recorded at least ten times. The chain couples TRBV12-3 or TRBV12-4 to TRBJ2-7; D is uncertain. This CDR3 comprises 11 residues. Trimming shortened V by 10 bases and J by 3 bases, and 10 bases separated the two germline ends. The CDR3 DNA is TGTGCCACATTGGGCGGCTACGAGCAGTACTTC. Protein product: CATLGGYEQYF.

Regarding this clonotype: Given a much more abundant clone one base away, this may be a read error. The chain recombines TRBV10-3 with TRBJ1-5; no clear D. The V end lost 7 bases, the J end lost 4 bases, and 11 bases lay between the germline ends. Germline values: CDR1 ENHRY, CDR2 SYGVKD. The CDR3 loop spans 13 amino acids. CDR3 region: CAINVKDNQPQHF. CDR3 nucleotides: TGTGCCATCAATGTCAAGGATAATCAGCCCCAGCATTTT.

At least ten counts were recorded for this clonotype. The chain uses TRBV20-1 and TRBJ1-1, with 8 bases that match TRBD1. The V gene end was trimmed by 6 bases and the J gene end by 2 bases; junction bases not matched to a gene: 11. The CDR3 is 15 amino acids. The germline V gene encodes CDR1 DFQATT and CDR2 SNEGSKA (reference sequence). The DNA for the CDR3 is TGCAGTGCAACCGCCCAGGACAGGGTAAACACTGAAGCTTTCTTT. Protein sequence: CSATAQDRVNTEAFF.

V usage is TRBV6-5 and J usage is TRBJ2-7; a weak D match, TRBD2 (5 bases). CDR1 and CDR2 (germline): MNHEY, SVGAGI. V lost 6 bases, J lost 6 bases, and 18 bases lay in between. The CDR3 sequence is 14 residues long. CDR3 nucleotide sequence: TGTGCCAGCAGCGAGAGCTGGAGGTTGGGCGAGCAGTACTTC. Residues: CASSESWRLGEQYF.

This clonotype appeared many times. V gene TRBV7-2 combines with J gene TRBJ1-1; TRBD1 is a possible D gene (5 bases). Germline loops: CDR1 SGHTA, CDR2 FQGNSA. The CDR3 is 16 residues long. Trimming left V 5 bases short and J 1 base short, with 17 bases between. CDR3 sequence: CASSPRRGRANTEAFF. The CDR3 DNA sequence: TGTGCCAGCAGCCCCAGGCGGGGCAGGGCGAACACTGAAGCTTTCTTT.

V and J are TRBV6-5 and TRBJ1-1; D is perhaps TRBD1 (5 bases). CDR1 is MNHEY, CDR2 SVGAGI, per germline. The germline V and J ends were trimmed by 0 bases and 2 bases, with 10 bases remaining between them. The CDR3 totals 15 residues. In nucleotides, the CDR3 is TGTGCCAGCAGTTACTCGACGGGGGTCAACACTGAAGCTTTCTTT. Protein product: CASSYSTGVNTEAFF.

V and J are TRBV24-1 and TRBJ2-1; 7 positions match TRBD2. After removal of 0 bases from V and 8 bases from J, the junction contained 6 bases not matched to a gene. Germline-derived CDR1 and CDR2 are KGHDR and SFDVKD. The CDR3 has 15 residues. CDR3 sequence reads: CATSDLGEGGHEQFF. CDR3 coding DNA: TGTGCCACCAGTGATTTGGGGGAGGGCGGCCATGAGCAGTTCTTC.

The CDR3 sequence: CASRSQGAGEKLFF. The DNA for the CDR3 is TGCGCCAGCAGGTCACAGGGGGCGGGTGAAAAACTGTTTTTT. The genes are TRBV4-3 and TRBJ1-4; 9 bases line up with TRBD1. J lost 7 bases, V lost 6 bases, and 6 bases had no gene match. Germline CDR1 LGHNA, CDR2 YSLEER. The CDR3 is 14 amino acids.

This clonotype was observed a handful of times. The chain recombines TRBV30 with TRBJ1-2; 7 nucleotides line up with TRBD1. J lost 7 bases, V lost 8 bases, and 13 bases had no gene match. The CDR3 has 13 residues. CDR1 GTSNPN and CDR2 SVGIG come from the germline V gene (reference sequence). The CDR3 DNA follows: TGTGCCCGACAGGGAGGAGGAGGCGGTGGCTACACCTTC. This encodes CARQGGGGGGYTF.

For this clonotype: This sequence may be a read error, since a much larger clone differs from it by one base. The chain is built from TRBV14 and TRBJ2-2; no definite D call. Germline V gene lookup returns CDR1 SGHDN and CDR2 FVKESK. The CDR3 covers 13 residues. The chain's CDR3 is CAGSQDLRGELFF. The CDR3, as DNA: TGTGCCGGCAGCCAAGATCTTCGGGGGGAGCTGTTTTTT.

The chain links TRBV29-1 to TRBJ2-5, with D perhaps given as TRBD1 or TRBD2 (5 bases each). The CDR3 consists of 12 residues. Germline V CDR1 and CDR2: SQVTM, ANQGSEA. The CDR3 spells CRDGTPGSVGYF. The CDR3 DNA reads TGCAGAGACGGGACCCCCGGGTCAGTGGGGTACTTC.

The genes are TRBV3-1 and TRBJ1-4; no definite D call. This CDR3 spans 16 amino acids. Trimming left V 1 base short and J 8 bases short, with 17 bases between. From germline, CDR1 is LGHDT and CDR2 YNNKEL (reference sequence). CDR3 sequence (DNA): TGTGCCAGCAGCCAAGGGCGACTAGCGGGAGGAGAAAAACTGTTTTTT. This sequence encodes CASSQGRLAGGEKLFF.

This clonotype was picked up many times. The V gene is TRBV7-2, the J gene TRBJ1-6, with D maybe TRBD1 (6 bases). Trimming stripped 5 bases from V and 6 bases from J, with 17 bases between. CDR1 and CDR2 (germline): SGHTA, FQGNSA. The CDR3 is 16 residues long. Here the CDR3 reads CASSLPGGRFNSPLHF. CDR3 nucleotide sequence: TGTGCCAGCAGCCTCCCCGGGGGGCGCTTTAATTCACCCCTCCACTTT.